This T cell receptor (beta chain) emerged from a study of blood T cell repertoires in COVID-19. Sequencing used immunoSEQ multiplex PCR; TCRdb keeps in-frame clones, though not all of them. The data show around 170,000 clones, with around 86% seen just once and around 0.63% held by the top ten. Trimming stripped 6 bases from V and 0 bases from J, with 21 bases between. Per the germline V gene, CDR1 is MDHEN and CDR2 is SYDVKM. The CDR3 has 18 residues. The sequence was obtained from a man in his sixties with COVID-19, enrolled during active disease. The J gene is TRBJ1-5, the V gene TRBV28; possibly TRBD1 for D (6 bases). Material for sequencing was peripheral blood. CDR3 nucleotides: TGTGCCAGCAGCCCGCCTCGGGCAAGGACAGCTAGCAATCAGCCCCAGCATTTT. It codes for CASSPPRARTASNQPQHF.